These 8 T cell receptor beta chains share one sample of origin, sequenced in a study of blood T cell repertoires in COVID-19. Profiled with immunoSEQ multiplex PCR; TCRdb holds only in-frame clones, not every one. The sample records more than 55,000 clones, approximately 90% being singletons. Sequencing was carried out using peripheral blood. The receptors come from a woman between 70 and 85 years old with acute or convalescent COVID-19.

The rearrangement joins TRBV6-5 to TRBJ1-4; unclear D gene. Deletions cut 5 bases from V and 5 bases from J, with 15 bases between. The CDR3 sequence is 15 residues long. The germline V gene encodes CDR1 MNHEY and CDR2 SVGAGI. CDR3 DNA sequence: TGTGCCAGCAGTACCATGGAAAGGAGGAATGAAAAACTGTTTTTT. Encoded protein: CASSTMERRNEKLFF.

The chain links TRBV7-6 to TRBJ1-1; D gene unclear. The CDR3 totals 14 residues. V was trimmed by 5 bases and J by 3 bases, leaving 13 bases between them. CDR1 and CDR2 (germline): SGHVS, FNYEAQ. The DNA for the CDR3 is TGTGCCAGCAGCCGAACGAGAACCTACACTGAAGCTTTCTTT. Its translation is CASSRTRTYTEAFF.

The rearrangement joins TRBV29-1 to TRBJ2-7, with 7 bases lining up with TRBD2. The CDR3 length is 15 residues. Looked up from germline, CDR1 is SQVTM and CDR2 is ANQGSEA. The trim removed 6 bases at V and 1 base at J, leaving 12 bases unmatched. This chain's CDR3 is CSVVLGGKSSYEQYF. The CDR3 DNA is TGCAGCGTAGTACTGGGAGGGAAGTCATCCTACGAGCAGTACTTC.

Sample share makes this clone medium-sized. This chain joins TRBV6-5 and TRBJ2-7, with TRBD2 matching 9 bases. CDR3 size: 14 residues. V gave up 7 bases and J gave up 4 bases; unmatched junction bases: 8. The germline V gene has CDR1 MNHEY and CDR2 SVGAGI. CDR3 residues: CASIGTSLGYEQYF. CDR3 DNA sequence: TGTGCCAGCATCGGGACTAGCTTGGGTTACGAGCAGTACTTC.

This clone was detected only once. This chain joins TRBV4-2 and TRBJ2-3; maybe TRBD2 (5 bases). Trimming took off 4 bases at V and 8 bases at J, with 10 bases between the two ends. Germline CDR1 LGHNA, CDR2 YNFKEQ. The CDR3 covers 12 residues. CDR3 sequence reads: CASSPQLGTQYF. As DNA, the CDR3 is TGTGCCAGCAGCCCCCAACTAGGTACGCAGTATTTT.

The rearrangement uses TRBV5-6 and TRBJ1-6; D unresolved. This CDR3 contains 14 residues. The V gene lost 5 bases and the J gene lost 6 bases, with 12 bases spanning the gap. Looked up from germline, CDR1 is SGHDT and CDR2 is YYEEEE. DNA of the CDR3: TGTGCCAGCAGTCCCGGAACGGGTAATTCACCCCTCCACTTT. As protein: CASSPGTGNSPLHF.

V and J are TRBV9 and TRBJ1-1, with no clear D. This CDR3 spans 12 amino acids. The V gene lost 0 bases and the J gene lost 7 bases, with 7 bases spanning the gap. Germline V gene sequence: CDR1 SGDLS, CDR2 YYNGEE. This CDR3 reads CASSVGDLEAFF. In DNA form, the CDR3 reads TGTGCCAGCAGCGTAGGAGATCTTGAAGCTTTCTTT.

This chain links TRBV9 with TRBJ2-1; 7 positions agree with TRBD2. The CDR3 loop spans 16 amino acids. J was trimmed by 0 bases and V by 0 bases; bases with no gene match: 3. Germline assignment: CDR1 SGDLS and CDR2 YYNGEE. CDR3 region: CASSVGGLGSYNEQFF. In DNA, the CDR3 is TGTGCCAGCAGCGTAGGTGGACTAGGCTCCTACAATGAGCAGTTCTTC.